This is a list of T cell receptor beta chains from one sample in a study of vaccination and CD4 T cells after COVID-19. These receptors are not linked to any known antigen. TCRdb reprocessed the PCR reads with MiXCR, giving one entry per CDR3 protein. The data hold about 22,000 distinct CDR3 sequences, with roughly two fifths observed a single time. This specimen was CD4+ T cells from blood, cultured in vitro, taken about 7 months after SARS-CoV-2 vaccination. These receptors were taken from a human donor who had recovered from COVID-19. Both conserved end residues are part of each CDR3. The order of the fields is V gene, J gene, CDR3 protein.

>TRBV28|TRBJ2-7
CASSFHLADLTYEQYF
>TRBV19|TRBJ2-1
CASSMGLENEQFF
>TRBV7-2|TRBJ1-2
CASSLGAGLDGYTF
>TRBV7-6|TRBJ2-1
CASSYPGVGNEQFF
>TRBV4-2|TRBJ2-5
CASSQYQLGETQYF
>TRBV11-2|TRBJ1-2
CASSYSGDRANYGYTF